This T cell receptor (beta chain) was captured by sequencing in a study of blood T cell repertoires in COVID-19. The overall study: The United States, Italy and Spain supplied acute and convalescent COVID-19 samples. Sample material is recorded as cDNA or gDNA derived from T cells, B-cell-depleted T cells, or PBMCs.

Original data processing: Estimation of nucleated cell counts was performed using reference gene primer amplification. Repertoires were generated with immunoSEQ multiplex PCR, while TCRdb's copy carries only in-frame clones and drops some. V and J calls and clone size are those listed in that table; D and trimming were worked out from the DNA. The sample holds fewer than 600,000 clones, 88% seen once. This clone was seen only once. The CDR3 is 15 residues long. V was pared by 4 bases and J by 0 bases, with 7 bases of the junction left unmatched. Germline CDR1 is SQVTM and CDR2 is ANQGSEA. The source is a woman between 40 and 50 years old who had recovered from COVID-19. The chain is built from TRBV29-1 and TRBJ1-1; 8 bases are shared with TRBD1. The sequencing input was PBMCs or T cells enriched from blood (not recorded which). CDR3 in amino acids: CSVGTGQGLNTEAFF. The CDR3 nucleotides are TGCAGCGTTGGAACCGGACAGGGACTGAACACTGAAGCTTTCTTT.